This T cell receptor (beta chain) was retrieved from a study of blood T cell repertoires in COVID-19. Study context: T cells, B-cell-depleted T cells, or PBMCs supplied cDNA or gDNA.

Repertoires were generated with immunoSEQ multiplex PCR, while TCRdb's copy carries only in-frame clones and drops some. Of approximately 300,000 clones in the sample, around 89% were seen once. Germline assignment: CDR1 SGHNT and CDR2 YYREEE (reference sequence). The J segment lost 1 base and the V segment lost 4 bases, leaving 7 bases of the junction unmatched. CDR3 size: 16 residues. The chain employs TRBV5-4 and TRBJ1-4; TRBD1 aligns across 7 bases. This clonotype was sampled from a middle-aged woman with COVID-19, enrolled during active disease. Sequencing was performed on peripheral blood. The CDR3 sequence: CASSPGTDGTNEKLFF. The CDR3 DNA is TGTGCCAGCAGCCCTGGGACAGATGGAACTAATGAAAAACTGTTTTTT. The full variable domain, with the rest looked up from reference TRBV5-4 and TRBJ1-4, is ETGVTQSPTHLIKTRGQQVTLRCSSQSGHNTVSWYQQALGQGPQFIFQYYREEENGRGNFPPRFSGLQFPNYSSELNVNALELDDSALYLCASSPGTDGTNEKLFFGSGTQLSVL.